This TCR beta chain appears in the sequencing data of a study of cytomegalovirus exposure and HLA in healthy donors. The study, taken as a whole, reports: The authors later linked a missense DCLRE1C variant to TCR beta V- and J-gene trimming. The study flagged around 150 TCR beta chains as cytomegalovirus-associated.

The PCR made use of 60 Vbeta and 13 Jbeta primers. Assay: immunoSEQ multiplex PCR; the TCRdb copy retains only in-frame clones and omits some. Found here are tens of thousands of clones, 70% to 90% of them singletons; the top ten hold around 10%. The V end was cut by 3 bases, the J end by 0 bases, with 13 bases between. The CDR3 totals 16 residues. The germline V gene encodes CDR1 SGHRS and CDR2 YFSETQ. While unrecorded immune exposures were likely, the donors were nominally healthy when sampled. In the case of this clone: Its antigen is not identified.

The sequenced sample was PBMCs. The clonotype comes from a woman in her forties in good health and CMV-seropositive. The chain joins TRBV5-1 to TRBJ2-1, with no clear D. The CDR3 sequence: CASSSYSTSSYNEQFF. The CDR3 nucleotides read TGCGCCAGCAGCTCTTATTCTACGAGCTCCTACAATGAGCAGTTCTTC.